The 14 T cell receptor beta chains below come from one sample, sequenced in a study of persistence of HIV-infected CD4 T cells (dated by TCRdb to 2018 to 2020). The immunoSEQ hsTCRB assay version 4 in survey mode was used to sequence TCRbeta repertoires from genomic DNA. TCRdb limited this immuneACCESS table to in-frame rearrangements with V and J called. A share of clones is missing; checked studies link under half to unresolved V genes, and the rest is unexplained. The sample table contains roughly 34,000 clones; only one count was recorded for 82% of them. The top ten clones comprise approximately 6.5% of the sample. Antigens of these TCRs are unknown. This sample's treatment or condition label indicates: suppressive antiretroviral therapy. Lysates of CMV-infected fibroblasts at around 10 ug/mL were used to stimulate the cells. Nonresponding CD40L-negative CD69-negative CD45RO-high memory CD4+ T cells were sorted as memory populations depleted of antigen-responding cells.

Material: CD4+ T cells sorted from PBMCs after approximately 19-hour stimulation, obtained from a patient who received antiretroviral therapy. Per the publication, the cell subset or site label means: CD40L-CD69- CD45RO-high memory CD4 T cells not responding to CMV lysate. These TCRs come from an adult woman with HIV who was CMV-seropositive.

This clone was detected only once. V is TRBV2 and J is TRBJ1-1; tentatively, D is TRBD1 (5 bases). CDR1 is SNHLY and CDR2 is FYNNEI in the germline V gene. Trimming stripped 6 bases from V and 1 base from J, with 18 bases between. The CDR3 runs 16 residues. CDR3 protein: CASRGEQSIRNTEAFF. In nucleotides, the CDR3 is TGTGCCAGCAGGGGGGAACAGTCAATAAGGAACACTGAAGCTTTCTTT.

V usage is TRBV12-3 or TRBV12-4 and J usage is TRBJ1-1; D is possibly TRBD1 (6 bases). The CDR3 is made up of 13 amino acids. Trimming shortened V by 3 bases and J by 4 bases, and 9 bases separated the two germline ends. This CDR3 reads CASSFAGVTEAFF. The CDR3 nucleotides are TGTGCCAGCAGTTTCGCAGGGGTCACTGAAGCTTTCTTT.

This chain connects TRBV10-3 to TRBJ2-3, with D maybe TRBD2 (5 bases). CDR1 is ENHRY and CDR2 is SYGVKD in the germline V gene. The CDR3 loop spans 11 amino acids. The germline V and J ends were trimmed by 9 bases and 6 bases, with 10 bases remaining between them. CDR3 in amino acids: CAIGLTDTQYF. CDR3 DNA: TGTGCCATAGGACTGACGGATACGCAGTATTTT.

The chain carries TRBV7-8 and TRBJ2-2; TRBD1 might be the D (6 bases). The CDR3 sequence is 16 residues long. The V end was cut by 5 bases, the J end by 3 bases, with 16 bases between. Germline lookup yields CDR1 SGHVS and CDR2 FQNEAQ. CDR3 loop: CASSPKYRAYTGELFF. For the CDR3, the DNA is TGTGCCAGCAGCCCCAAGTACAGGGCCTACACCGGGGAGCTGTTTTTT.

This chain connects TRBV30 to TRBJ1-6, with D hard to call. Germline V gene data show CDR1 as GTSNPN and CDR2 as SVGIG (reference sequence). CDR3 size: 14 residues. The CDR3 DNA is TGTGTCCAGCGAGGTCAATCCAATAATTCACCCCTCCACTTT. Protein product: CVQRGQSNNSPLHF.

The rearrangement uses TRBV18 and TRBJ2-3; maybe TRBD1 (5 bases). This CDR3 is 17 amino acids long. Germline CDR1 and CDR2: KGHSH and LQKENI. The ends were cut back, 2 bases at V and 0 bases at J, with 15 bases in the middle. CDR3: CASSPVRDSPSTDTQYF. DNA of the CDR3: TGTGCCAGCTCACCAGTTCGCGACAGTCCTAGCACAGATACGCAGTATTTT.

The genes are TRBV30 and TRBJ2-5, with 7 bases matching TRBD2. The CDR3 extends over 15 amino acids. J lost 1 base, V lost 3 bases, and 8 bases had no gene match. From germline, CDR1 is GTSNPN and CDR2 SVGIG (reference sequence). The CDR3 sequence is CAWSSGGTTQETQYF. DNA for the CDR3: TGTGCCTGGAGCTCCGGGGGGACCACCCAAGAGACCCAGTACTTC.

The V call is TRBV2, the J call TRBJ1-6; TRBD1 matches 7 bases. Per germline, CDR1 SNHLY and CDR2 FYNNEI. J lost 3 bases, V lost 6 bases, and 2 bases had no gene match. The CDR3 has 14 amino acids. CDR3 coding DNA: TGTGCCAGCAGGACAGGGTTCTATAATTCACCCCTCCACTTT. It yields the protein CASRTGFYNSPLHF. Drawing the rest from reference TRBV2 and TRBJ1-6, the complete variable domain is EPEVTQTPSHQVTQMGQEVILRCVPISNHLYFYWYRQILGQKVEFLVSFYNNEISEKSEIFDDQFSVERPDGSNFTLKIRSTKLEDSAMYFCASRTGFYNSPLHFGNGTRLTVT.

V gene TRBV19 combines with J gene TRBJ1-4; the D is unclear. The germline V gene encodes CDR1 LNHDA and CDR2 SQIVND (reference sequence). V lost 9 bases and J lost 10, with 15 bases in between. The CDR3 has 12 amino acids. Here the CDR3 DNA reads TGTGCCAGCCGGTCGGAGACGGGAAAACTGTTTTTT. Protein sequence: CASRSETGKLFF.

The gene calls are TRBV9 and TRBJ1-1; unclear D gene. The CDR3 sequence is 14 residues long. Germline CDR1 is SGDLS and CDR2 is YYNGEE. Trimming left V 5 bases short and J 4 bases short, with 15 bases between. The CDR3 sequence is CASSEGFGVTEAFF. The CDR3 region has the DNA TGTGCCAGCAGTGAGGGTTTTGGGGTCACTGAAGCTTTCTTT. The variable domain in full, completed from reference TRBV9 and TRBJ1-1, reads DSGVTQTPKHLITATGQRVTLRCSPRSGDLSVYWYQQSLDQGLQFLIQYYNGEERAKGNILERFSAQQFPDLHSELNLSSLELGDSALYFCASSEGFGVTEAFFGQGTRLTVV.

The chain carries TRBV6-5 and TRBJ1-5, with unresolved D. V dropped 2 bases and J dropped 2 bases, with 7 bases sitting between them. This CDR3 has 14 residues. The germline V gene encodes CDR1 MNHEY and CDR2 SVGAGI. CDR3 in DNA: TGTGCCAGCAGTTACCTCGGGGGCAATCAGCCCCAGCATTTT. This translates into CASSYLGGNQPQHF.

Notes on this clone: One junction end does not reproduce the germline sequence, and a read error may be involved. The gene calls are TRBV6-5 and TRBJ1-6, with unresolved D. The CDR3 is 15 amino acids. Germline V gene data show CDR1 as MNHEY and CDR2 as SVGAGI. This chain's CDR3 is CASSYGGSQNSALHF. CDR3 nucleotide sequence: TGTGCCAGCAGTTACGGTGGTAGCCAAAATTCAGCCCTCCACTTT.

DNA for the CDR3: TGTGCCACCAGTGATTATGGAACAGGGGGCTCGGGCTATGGCTACACCTTC. Protein sequence: CATSDYGTGGSGYGYTF. This chain connects TRBV24-1 to TRBJ1-2; TRBD1 agrees at 9 bases. V dropped 2 bases and J dropped 4; count of bases not matched to a gene: 10. CDR1 is KGHDR, CDR2 SFDVKD, per germline. The CDR3 covers 17 residues.

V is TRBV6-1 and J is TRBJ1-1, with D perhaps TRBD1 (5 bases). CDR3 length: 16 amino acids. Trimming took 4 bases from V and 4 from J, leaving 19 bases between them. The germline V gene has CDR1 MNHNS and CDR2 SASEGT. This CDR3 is CASSGGDHARGTEAFF. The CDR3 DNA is TGTGCCAGCAGTGGGGGGGACCACGCTAGGGGCACTGAAGCTTTCTTT.